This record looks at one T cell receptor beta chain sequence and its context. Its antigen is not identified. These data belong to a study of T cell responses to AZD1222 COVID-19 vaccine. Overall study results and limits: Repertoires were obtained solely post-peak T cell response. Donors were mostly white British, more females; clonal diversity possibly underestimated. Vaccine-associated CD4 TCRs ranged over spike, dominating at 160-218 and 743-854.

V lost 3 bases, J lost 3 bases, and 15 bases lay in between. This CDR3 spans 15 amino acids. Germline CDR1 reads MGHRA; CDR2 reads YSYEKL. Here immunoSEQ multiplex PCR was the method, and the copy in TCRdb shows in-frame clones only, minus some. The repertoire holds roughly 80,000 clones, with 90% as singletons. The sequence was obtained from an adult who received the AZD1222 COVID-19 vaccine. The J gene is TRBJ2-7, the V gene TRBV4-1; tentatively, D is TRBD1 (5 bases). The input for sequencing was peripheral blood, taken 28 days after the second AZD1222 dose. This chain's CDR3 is CASSQPRTRYYEQYF. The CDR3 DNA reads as TGCGCCAGCAGCCAGCCGCGGACAAGATACTACGAGCAGTACTTC.